This T cell receptor beta chain was observed in a study of beta chain features in type 1 diabetes. Germline CDR1 is SGHRS and CDR2 is YFSETQ. Trimming removed 4 bases from V and 5 bases from J; junction bases left unmatched: 7. This CDR3 region has 15 residues. Every bit of the isolated RNA underwent reverse transcription, so sequencing read expressed TCRB transcripts. Produced via immunoSEQ multiplex PCR; TCRdb's table is partial and in-frame only. This table has about 230,000 clones, around 9.6% appearing once. This chain uses TRBV5-1 with TRBJ2-1, with TRBD2 matching over 9 bases. The specimen was naive CD4+ T cells from blood. This TCR came from a woman aged 18-29 years in good health. CDR3 protein: CASSVSSGANNEQFF. The CDR3 region has the DNA TGCGCCAGCAGCGTATCTAGCGGGGCTAACAATGAGCAGTTCTTC.